The entry that follows covers one T cell receptor (beta chain) sequence. This CDR3 is built from 13 residues. Germline V gene lookup returns CDR1 ENHRY and CDR2 SYGVKD. Trimming stripped 7 bases from V and 1 base from J, with 9 bases between. Original processing methods: Quantification of nucleated cells was approximated via reference gene primer amplification. The method was immunoSEQ multiplex PCR; TCRdb's version includes in-frame clones alone and lacks a portion of them. The V and J calls and clone size come from that table; D and trimming were worked out from the DNA. The table shows some 150,000 clones, with approximately 84% occurring only once. The data stem from a study of blood T cell repertoires in COVID-19. Overall study context: From the United States, Italy and Spain came samples of acute and convalescent COVID-19. PBMCs, B-cell-depleted T cells, or T cells provided the cDNA or gDNA that made up the material.

Sequenced input: peripheral blood. V is TRBV10-3 and J is TRBJ2-3, with no clear D. This receptor was taken from a man aged 40-49 years who had recovered from COVID-19. The CDR3 spells CAITSEGTDTQYF. The CDR3 DNA is TGTGCCATCACGTCCGAGGGCACAGATACGCAGTATTTT.